This T cell receptor beta chain stems from a study of human T cells and chemical hapten exposure. Study details: Sensitization employed 2% DPC on approximately 2 cm by approximately 2 cm of upper inner arm skin.

The sample holds many counts of this clonotype. Its cognate antigen is unknown. The CDR3 sequence is 14 residues long. The V end was cut by 6 bases, the J end by 2 bases, with 14 bases between. Germline-derived CDR1 and CDR2 are SGHTA and FQGNSA. Time point defined: patch test 1, 2 weeks after DPC sensitization. Treatment in this sample: therapeutic diphenylcyclopropenone sensitization with weekly scalp DPC. Within the library, unique molecular identifiers were attached to each individual cDNA molecule. One entry per CDR3 protein results from TCRdb running MiXCR on the RACE reads. The sample comprises just under 350,000 distinct CDR3 sequences, approximately 6.3% of which are singletons, and approximately 8.9% rests with the top ten. Study-level points and caveats: Higher patch test scores went with higher counts of PT1 expanded TCRs. Expanded TCRs grouped into significantly more large CDR3 similarity clusters than controls produced.

The source of this sequence is a woman younger than 35 with alopecia areata. Some clones in this sample may be carry-over from other donors' samples. The rearrangement uses TRBV7-2 and TRBJ2-7, with D possibly being TRBD1 or TRBD2 (5 bases each). Sequencing used whole blood, obtained in connection with sensitization to the hapten diphenylcyclopropenone (DPC). CDR3 DNA sequence: TGTGCCAGCAGTCCCAGGGACGGGCCCTACGAGCAGTACTTC. It yields the protein CASSPRDGPYEQYF.